The rows below give T cell receptor beta chains drawn from one sample of a study of blood T cells in healthy people across ages. TCRdb ran MiXCR on the 5' RACE reads and lists one entry per CDR3 protein. The top ten hold around a quarter of the sample, which has hundreds of thousands of distinct CDR3 sequences, roughly three fifths seen once. The specimen sequenced was blood. The receptors were sampled from a man aged 40-50 years in good health. The CDR3 runs from the conserved cysteine through the conserved F or W. The order of the fields is CDR3 DNA, CDR3 protein, J gene, CDR3 length, D gene, V gene, clone size. The D gene is left open where the match is weak. Size is stated for part of the rows, as once, few or many counts, or as a class when the clone is expanded.

TGTGCCAGCAGTCTAAGCGGGGGCGGTTACAATGAGCAGTACTTC	CASSLSGGGYNEQYF	TRBJ2-7	15	TRBD2	TRBV9	NA
TGCGCCAGCAGCTTAGAACCTGCCATAGCCCAAGAGACCCAGTACTTC	CASSLEPAIAQETQYF	TRBJ2-5	16	NA	TRBV5-1	NA
TGTGCCACCCACGGGGACAGGGGAGGCGAGGAGCAGTACTTC	CATHGDRGGEEQYF	TRBJ2-7	14	TRBD1	TRBV28	few
TGCAGTGCTAGTAGGCCAGGAGACTATAGCAATCAGCCCCAGCATTTT	CSASRPGDYSNQPQHF	TRBJ1-5	16	NA	TRBV20-1	few
TGTGCCAGCAGCCCTAACAGGGTCTACGAGCAGTACTTC	CASSPNRVYEQYF	TRBJ2-7	13	NA	TRBV7-8	NA
TGTGCCAGCAGTCCCCTCAGGGTCGGGGAAGGGAAAACTGAAAAACTGTTTTTT	CASSPLRVGEGKTEKLFF	TRBJ1-4	18	NA	TRBV27	few
TGCGCCAGCAGCTTGGTTTCCCTAGCGTCCATAGCAGATACGCAGTATTTT	CASSLVSLASIADTQYF	TRBJ2-3	17	NA	TRBV5-1	few
TGTGCCAGCGGTTCCCCCTCGGGGAAGGGGGCGGGCTCTGGGGCCAACGTCCTGACTTTT	CASGSPSGKGAGSGANVLTF	TRBJ2-6	20	TRBD1	TRBV28	few
TGTGCCAGCAGTTACGACCAAGGGGACGAGCAGTACTTC	CASSYDQGDEQYF	TRBJ2-7	13	NA	TRBV6-5	NA
TGTGCCATCAGTGAGGAAAGGTTTCGGGGGAATAAACAAGAGACCCAGTACTTC	CAISEERFRGNKQETQYF	TRBJ2-5	18	NA	TRBV10-3	NA
TGTGCCAGCAGCTTAGCGGGAGAAGACTCCTACGAGCAGTACTTC	CASSLAGEDSYEQYF	TRBJ2-7	15	NA	TRBV7-2	few
TGTGCCAGCAGCTCTGGTAACAGGGGTACAGATACGCAGTATTTT	CASSSGNRGTDTQYF	TRBJ2-3	15	TRBD1	TRBV7-3	few
TGTGCCAGCGGACAATCTCCCCACGGGCAGTACTTC	CASGQSPHGQYF	TRBJ2-7	12	NA	TRBV7-2	NA
TGTGCCAGCAGCGACCGGGACAGGGGGGGTGAGACCCAGTACTTC	CASSDRDRGGETQYF	TRBJ2-5	15	TRBD1	TRBV9	NA
TGTGCCAGCGGAGCAGGGGCGACTTATGGCTACACCTTC	CASGAGATYGYTF	TRBJ1-2	13	NA	TRBV6-2/TRBV6-3	NA
TGCAGTGTAAACGAAGTCCGGGACCCGGGCGGTAGGGCCAAAAACATTCAGTACTTC	CSVNEVRDPGGRAKNIQYF	TRBJ2-4	19	NA	TRBV20-1	NA
TGTGCCAGCAGCCGAACAGGCCTTCCCTACGAGCAGTACTTC	CASSRTGLPYEQYF	TRBJ2-7	14	NA	TRBV6-5	few
TGTGCCAGCAGCCCTTTGGGATATGGCTACACCTTC	CASSPLGYGYTF	TRBJ1-2	12	NA	TRBV12-3/TRBV12-4	many
TGTGCCAGCAGCTTAGTAGAGGGACAGGCCTACGAGCAGTACTTC	CASSLVEGQAYEQYF	TRBJ2-7	15	TRBD1	TRBV7-2	NA
TGTGCCAGCAGCTTATTTGATCAGGCAAACACTGAAGCTTTCTTT	CASSLFDQANTEAFF	TRBJ1-1	15	NA	TRBV7-9	few
TGTGCCAGCAGTTCCGCACCCGGGACAGACAACTATGGCTACACCTTC	CASSSAPGTDNYGYTF	TRBJ1-2	16	TRBD1	TRBV6-5	few
TGCAGTGCTAGAAAAGGGGCTAGCTCCTATAATTCACCCCTCCACTTT	CSARKGASSYNSPLHF	TRBJ1-6	16	NA	TRBV20-1	few
TGTGCCAGCAGCCAAGACGCCATCGGGGAGCTGTTTTTT	CASSQDAIGELFF	TRBJ2-2	13	NA	TRBV4-2	NA
TGCGCCAGCAGCTTTTGGGCAGGGCCCAATCAGCCCCAGCATTTT	CASSFWAGPNQPQHF	TRBJ1-5	15	NA	TRBV5-1	NA
TGTGCCAGCAGCTCGACAGGGATGGCGATCTATGGCTACACCTTC	CASSSTGMAIYGYTF	TRBJ1-2	15	TRBD1	TRBV7-9	many
TGCAGCCCTAAGCCCGGGTTAGCCTACAATGAGCAGTTCTTC	CSPKPGLAYNEQFF	TRBJ2-1	14	NA	TRBV20-1	once
TGTGCCAGTAGTATGGTGGGTAGCGGATACTACGAGCAGTACTTC	CASSMVGSGYYEQYF	TRBJ2-7	15	NA	TRBV19	NA
TGCAGTGCCGATGGACCACACACAGGGACAGGGACCTACGAGCAGTACTTC	CSADGPHTGTGTYEQYF	TRBJ2-7	17	TRBD1	TRBV20-1	NA
TGTGCCAGCAGCCAAGAACTAGCGGGAGGGAACACCGGGGAGCTGTTTTTT	CASSQELAGGNTGELFF	TRBJ2-2	17	TRBD2	TRBV4-2	NA
TGTGCCAGCAGGGAGCAGAGCTCCTATAATTCACCCCTCCACTTT	CASREQSSYNSPLHF	TRBJ1-6	15	NA	TRBV2	NA
TGCAGTGCAGGGCCTGGCGGACTCTCCTACAATGAGCAGTACTTC	CSAGPGGLSYNEQYF	TRBJ2-7	15	NA	TRBV20-1	NA
TGTGCCAGCAGCGCACCATACGGGCGGAGCTCTGGGGCCAACGTCCTGACTTTC	CASSAPYGRSSGANVLTF	TRBJ2-6	18	NA	TRBV9	few
TGTGCCAGCAGGACCCCTCTGGGAGCTCAAGCTGGAGAGACCCAGTACTTC	CASRTPLGAQAGETQYF	TRBJ2-5	17	NA	TRBV6-1	NA
TGTGCCAGCAGTTACTCCGGGGGGGCAGATACGCAGTATTTT	CASSYSGGADTQYF	TRBJ2-3	14	TRBD2	TRBV6-5	once
TGCAGTGCTGCGGGTGTGGGGCCACAAGAGACCCAGTACTTC	CSAAGVGPQETQYF	TRBJ2-5	14	NA	TRBV20-1	NA
TGTGCCACCGACAGACGAGACACAGATACGCAGTATTTT	CATDRRDTDTQYF	TRBJ2-3	13	NA	TRBV28	few
TGCAGTGCTAGCCCCCGGGAGTGGGGCGTCTATTCACCCCTCCACTTT	CSASPREWGVYSPLHF	TRBJ1-6	16	NA	TRBV20-1	NA
TGTGCCAGCAGCCCTCGTTCGGGAGCGGGAGGCCATGAGCAGTTCTTC	CASSPRSGAGGHEQFF	TRBJ2-1	16	TRBD2	TRBV7-8	NA
TGCAGTGCTAGAACAACCGGGACTTATAATTCACCCCTCCACTTT	CSARTTGTYNSPLHF	TRBJ1-6	15	NA	TRBV20-1	NA
TGTGCCAGCAGCCAAGATGTGGGACTTCCATACAATGAGCAGTACTTC	CASSQDVGLPYNEQYF	TRBJ2-5	16	NA	TRBV3-1	NA
TGTGCCATAGCCGGGACAGGGACAGATACGCAGTATTTT	CAIAGTGTDTQYF	TRBJ2-3	13	TRBD1	TRBV10-3	NA
TGTGCCAGCAGCCTAGGGGATAACGGGGCCTACGAGCAGTACTTC	CASSLGDNGAYEQYF	TRBJ2-7	15	NA	TRBV7-2	NA
TGTGCCAGCACCCACCCTAGCGGCGCTGACAATGAGCAGTTCTTC	CASTHPSGADNEQFF	TRBJ2-1	15	TRBD2	TRBV5-4	NA
TGCAGTGGGGTCGGCGGGGGGTACCAAGAGACCCAGTACTTC	CSGVGGGYQETQYF	TRBJ2-5	14	TRBD2	TRBV20-1	NA
TGCGGTGCTAGACCCCCCGGGGGGGCAACTAATGAAAAACTGTTTTTT	CGARPPGGATNEKLFF	TRBJ1-4	16	NA	TRBV20-1	NA
TGTGCCAGCAGTCAGTCAGGGGTGGGGGACTATGGCTACACCTTC	CASSQSGVGDYGYTF	TRBJ1-2	15	NA	TRBV7-2	NA